The rows below give T cell receptor beta chains drawn from one sample of a study of blood T cell repertoires in COVID-19. Some clones are missing from TCRdb's copy, which holds only in-frame ones; the method was immunoSEQ multiplex PCR. The table includes 95,000 to 120,000 clones, 60% to 85% detected once. The specimen was peripheral blood. These TCRs come from a woman in her thirties or forties with acute or convalescent COVID-19. CDR3s include the opening cysteine and the closing phenylalanine or tryptophan. The order of the fields is J gene, D gene, V gene, clone size, CDR3 DNA, CDR3 protein. D genes are given only for firm matches. Clone size is given for some rows only: seen once, a few or many times, or a class if the clone is expanded.

J: TRBJ2-7
D: .
V: TRBV10-3
size: .
DNA: TGTGCCATCAGTGAAGGGGCGGGGACAGCCCCCTACGAGCAGTACTTC
CDR3: CAISEGAGTAPYEQYF

J: TRBJ2-7
D: .
V: TRBV11-2
size: few
DNA: TGTGCCAGCAGCCGCGGGGAGGACCACGAGCAGTACTTC
CDR3: CASSRGEDHEQYF

J: TRBJ1-2
D: TRBD1
V: TRBV28
size: .
DNA: TGTGCCAGCAGTGCACGGGACAGAGCCTTC
CDR3: CASSARDRAF

J: TRBJ1-5
D: TRBD1
V: TRBV6-2/TRBV6-3
size: .
DNA: TGTGCCAGCAGTCCCGGGACAGGGTCATCTCTTAATCAGCCCCAGCATTTT
CDR3: CASSPGTGSSLNQPQHF

J: TRBJ1-1
D: .
V: TRBV5-1
size: .
DNA: TGCGCCAGCAGCTTGTTGTCACAGAACACTGAAGCTTTCTTT
CDR3: CASSLLSQNTEAFF

J: TRBJ1-2
D: TRBD1
V: TRBV2
size: .
DNA: TGTGCCAGCAGAACAGGGGAGATCGGTAACTATGGCTACACCTTC
CDR3: CASRTGEIGNYGYTF

J: TRBJ1-2
D: TRBD1
V: TRBV28
size: .
DNA: TGTGCCAGCAGTTTACAACCGACAGGGATGGGGGGCTACACCTTC
CDR3: CASSLQPTGMGGYTF

J: TRBJ2-1
D: TRBD1
V: TRBV29-1
size: once
DNA: TGCAGCGTTGAGACAGGGGGCTCCTACAATGAGCAGTTCTTC
CDR3: CSVETGGSYNEQFF

J: TRBJ1-2
D: .
V: TRBV30
size: few
DNA: TGTGCCTGTAACCTACAGGGTTCGGGCTACACCTTC
CDR3: CACNLQGSGYTF

J: TRBJ2-7
D: TRBD1
V: TRBV27
size: .
DNA: TGTGCCAGCAGTTCCGGGGGACAGGGGACCTACGAGCAGTACTTC
CDR3: CASSSGGQGTYEQYF

J: TRBJ1-1
D: .
V: TRBV5-1
size: .
DNA: TGCGCCAGCAGTGGGGGGGATCCTTCGAACACTGAAGCTTTCTTT
CDR3: CASSGGDPSNTEAFF

J: TRBJ1-5
D: .
V: TRBV3-1/TRBV3-2
size: .
DNA: TGTGCCAGCAGCCAAAGTGACAGTAATCAGCCCCAGCATTTT
CDR3: CASSQSDSNQPQHF

J: TRBJ2-1
D: TRBD2
V: TRBV24-1
size: .
DNA: TGTGCCACCAGTGATTTGATCCTAGCGGGGGAACGCTCCTACAATGAGCAGTTCTTC
CDR3: CATSDLILAGERSYNEQFF

J: TRBJ2-2
D: .
V: TRBV11-2
size: many
DNA: TGTGCCAGCAGCTTAGAGGGGGGGCCTAACGGGGAGCTGTTTTTT
CDR3: CASSLEGGPNGELFF

J: TRBJ2-2
D: TRBD1
V: TRBV7-7
size: .
DNA: TGTGCCAGCAGCTACTCGACAGGGGGCTCCGGGGAGCTGTTTTTT
CDR3: CASSYSTGGSGELFF

J: TRBJ2-7
D: .
V: TRBV6-2/TRBV6-3
size: .
DNA: TGTGCCAGCAGTACCCAGGGATTGGGAACCTACGAGCAGTACTTC
CDR3: CASSTQGLGTYEQYF

J: TRBJ1-1
D: .
V: TRBV5-1
size: .
DNA: TGCGCCAGCAGCTTGGCAGGACAGTTGAACACTGAAGCTTTCTTT
CDR3: CASSLAGQLNTEAFF

J: TRBJ2-1
D: .
V: TRBV7-3
size: many
DNA: TGTGCCAGCAGCTTGGGGACTTCCTCCTACAATGAGCAGTTCTTC
CDR3: CASSLGTSSYNEQFF

J: TRBJ1-5
D: TRBD1
V: TRBV7-2
size: .
DNA: TGTGCCAGCAGCCCAGGGGGTAACAATCAGCCCCAGCATTTT
CDR3: CASSPGGNNQPQHF

J: TRBJ2-1
D: TRBD1
V: TRBV14
size: .
DNA: TGTGCCAGCAGCCCCGTTCCGGGACAGGGGGCCAACAATGAGCAGTTCTTC
CDR3: CASSPVPGQGANNEQFF

J: TRBJ1-2
D: .
V: TRBV27
size: .
DNA: TGTGCCAGCAGTTTAGGCTTCGGGGTGTCGGGCTACACCTTC
CDR3: CASSLGFGVSGYTF

J: TRBJ1-2
D: TRBD1
V: TRBV5-1
size: once
DNA: TGCGCCAGCAGCTCCGGACAGGGGGGAGTTGGCTACACCTTC
CDR3: CASSSGQGGVGYTF

J: TRBJ2-3
D: TRBD2
V: TRBV15
size: .
DNA: TGTGCCACCAGCAGACCCTCGGCTAGCGGGGCCACAGATACGCAGTATTTT
CDR3: CATSRPSASGATDTQYF

J: TRBJ1-6
D: .
V: TRBV19
size: .
DNA: TGTGCCAGTAGTATGCTGGGGGGTACAGGAAATTCACCCCTCCACTTT
CDR3: CASSMLGGTGNSPLHF

J: TRBJ1-6
D: TRBD1
V: TRBV7-3
size: few
DNA: TGTGCCAGCAGCTTGACAGGGGATGCTAATTCACCCCTCCACTTT
CDR3: CASSLTGDANSPLHF

J: TRBJ2-7
D: .
V: TRBV15
size: .
DNA: TGTGCCACCAGCAGAGATGTCGCCTACGAGCAGTACTTC
CDR3: CATSRDVAYEQYF

J: TRBJ2-7
D: .
V: TRBV6-6
size: .
DNA: TGTGCCAGCAGAAAACTAGCTATCCTCAGCTACGAGCAGTACTTC
CDR3: CASRKLAILSYEQYF

J: TRBJ1-2
D: TRBD1
V: TRBV24-1
size: .
DNA: TGTGCCACCAGTCCTACCGGGACAGGGATCTACGGCTACACCTTC
CDR3: CATSPTGTGIYGYTF

J: TRBJ2-7
D: TRBD1
V: TRBV11-2
size: .
DNA: TGTGCCAGCAGCTTATACAGGGGTTCCTACGAGCAGTACTTC
CDR3: CASSLYRGSYEQYF

J: TRBJ2-2
D: .
V: TRBV14
size: .
DNA: TGTGCCAGCAGCCGCCCGGGGAGAACGAACACCGGGGAGCTGTTTTTT
CDR3: CASSRPGRTNTGELFF

J: TRBJ2-3
D: .
V: TRBV9
size: once
DNA: TGTGCCAGCAGCGTAACCAGTCAGGGTAGCACAGATACGCAGTATTTT
CDR3: CASSVTSQGSTDTQYF

J: TRBJ1-4
D: .
V: TRBV28
size: .
DNA: TGTGCCAGCAGAAAGCACAGATACCCACCCAATGAAAAACTGTTTTTT
CDR3: CASRKHRYPPNEKLFF

J: TRBJ1-4
D: .
V: TRBV28
size: .
DNA: TGTGCCAGCAGTTTCGGGGATGAAAAACTGTTTTTT
CDR3: CASSFGDEKLFF

J: TRBJ1-1
D: TRBD1
V: TRBV30
size: .
DNA: TGTGCCTGGAGTAGGACAGGGGGCAACGAAAGGAACACTGAAGCTTTCTTT
CDR3: CAWSRTGGNERNTEAFF

J: TRBJ1-1
D: .
V: TRBV19
size: .
DNA: TGTGCCAGCTCAACGGGGGGGGACACTGAAGCTTTCTTT
CDR3: CASSTGGDTEAFF

J: TRBJ2-7
D: .
V: TRBV18
size: .
DNA: TGTGCCAGCTCAGTTGACATCTACGAGCAGTACTTC
CDR3: CASSVDIYEQYF

J: TRBJ2-7
D: TRBD1
V: TRBV6-5
size: few
DNA: TGTGCCAGCAGTTCCGATCAATTGAGACAGGGGAGGGAGCAGTACTTC
CDR3: CASSSDQLRQGREQYF

J: TRBJ2-5
D: TRBD2
V: TRBV10-2
size: .
DNA: TGCGCCAGCAGTGGGCGGGGTACTAGCGGGGGGGAGACCCAGTACTTC
CDR3: CASSGRGTSGGETQYF

J: TRBJ2-6
D: .
V: TRBV7-3
size: .
DNA: TGTGCCAGCAGCCCGACCGGACTTTCTGGGGCCAACGTCCTGACTTTC
CDR3: CASSPTGLSGANVLTF

J: TRBJ1-3
D: .
V: TRBV28
size: .
DNA: TGTGCCAGCAGCCAAGGACTGACCTCTGGAAACACCATATATTTT
CDR3: CASSQGLTSGNTIYF

J: TRBJ1-6
D: .
V: TRBV5-1
size: .
DNA: TGCGCCAGCAGCTTCGACAGCTCCTATAATTCACCCCTCCACTTT
CDR3: CASSFDSSYNSPLHF

J: TRBJ1-2
D: TRBD1
V: TRBV5-4
size: once
DNA: TGTGCCAGCAGCTTGGCCCCCGGACAGGGGTTTTCTGTCCCTAACTATGGCTACACCTTC
CDR3: CASSLAPGQGFSVPNYGYTF

J: TRBJ2-1
D: TRBD2
V: TRBV5-1
size: .
DNA: TGCGCCAGCACTATCTTTAGCGGGGGGGCAGGTGAGCAGTTCTTC
CDR3: CASTIFSGGAGEQFF

J: TRBJ1-4
D: .
V: TRBV4-1
size: .
DNA: TGCGCCAGCAGCCTGGTTAAGGGGGATGAAAAACTGTTTTTT
CDR3: CASSLVKGDEKLFF

J: TRBJ2-3
D: TRBD2
V: TRBV7-2
size: once
DNA: TGTGCCAGCAGCTTAGTGCGGGGGGTTAGCACAGATACGCAGTATTTT
CDR3: CASSLVRGVSTDTQYF

J: TRBJ1-3
D: TRBD1
V: TRBV9
size: .
DNA: TGTGCCAGCAGCGTAGGACAGGGAGAGAGGAGGTCTGGAAACACCATATATTTT
CDR3: CASSVGQGERRSGNTIYF

J: TRBJ1-3
D: .
V: TRBV30
size: .
DNA: TGTGCCTGGTCGAGCTCGGACACCATATATTTT
CDR3: CAWSSSDTIYF

J: TRBJ1-4
D: TRBD1
V: TRBV4-3
size: few
DNA: TGCGCCAGCAGCCGGGGACAGAAAAATGAAAAACTGTTTTTT
CDR3: CASSRGQKNEKLFF

J: TRBJ1-1
D: .
V: TRBV5-5
size: .
DNA: TGTGCCAGCAGCTTCCAGGCGAACACTGAAGCTTTCTTT
CDR3: CASSFQANTEAFF

J: TRBJ1-2
D: TRBD1
V: TRBV2
size: .
DNA: TGTGCCAGCACTAAGACAGGGCAGACTGACTACACCTTC
CDR3: CASTKTGQTDYTF

J: TRBJ2-1
D: TRBD2
V: TRBV18
size: few
DNA: TGTGCCAGCTCACCAGGGCTAGCGGGGGACAATGAGCAGTTCTTC
CDR3: CASSPGLAGDNEQFF

J: TRBJ2-7
D: .
V: TRBV5-8
size: .
DNA: TGTGCCAGCAGCTTGGAAGCCAGGGGAACCTACGAGCAGTACTTC
CDR3: CASSLEARGTYEQYF

J: TRBJ1-4
D: TRBD1
V: TRBV9
size: .
DNA: TGTGCCAGCAGCCCTCGGGACAGGGGGGAGTTTGGACTGTTTTTT
CDR3: CASSPRDRGEFGLFF

J: TRBJ2-7
D: TRBD2
V: TRBV4-1
size: .
DNA: TGCGCCAGCAGCCAGTCGACTAGCGGGGCCTACGAGCAGTACTTC
CDR3: CASSQSTSGAYEQYF

J: TRBJ2-1
D: .
V: TRBV28
size: .
DNA: TGTGCCAGCGACTCACAGGGGAGGCACAATGAGCAGTTCTTC
CDR3: CASDSQGRHNEQFF

J: TRBJ1-2
D: .
V: TRBV11-3
size: medium-sized
DNA: TGTGCCAGCAGCTCCCGCGGGGGTGAGGGCTACACCTTC
CDR3: CASSSRGGEGYTF

J: TRBJ1-5
D: .
V: TRBV30
size: .
DNA: TGTGCCTGGAGTGTGGCGGGTAGCAATCAGCCCCAGCATTTT
CDR3: CAWSVAGSNQPQHF

J: TRBJ1-3
D: .
V: TRBV30
size: few
DNA: TGTGCCTGGAGTATAGCGGTTGGAAACACCATATATTTT
CDR3: CAWSIAVGNTIYF

J: TRBJ2-3
D: .
V: TRBV2
size: .
DNA: TGTGCCAGCAGCGAGGATATCCGGGGTGGTGGCGGCACAGATACGCAGTATTTT
CDR3: CASSEDIRGGGGTDTQYF

J: TRBJ1-2
D: .
V: TRBV5-1
size: .
DNA: TGCGCCAGCAGCTTGCAGGGTGCCTATGGCTACACCTTC
CDR3: CASSLQGAYGYTF